This T cell receptor beta chain was observed in a study of blood T cell repertoires in COVID-19. The CDR3 consists of 16 residues. The germline V gene encodes CDR1 GTSNPN and CDR2 SVGIG (reference sequence). V gave up 3 bases and J gave up 6 bases, with 23 bases separating them. Using immunoSEQ multiplex PCR, the repertoire was profiled, and TCRdb retains in-frame clones only, with some absent. The table lists 150,000 to 200,000 clones, more than 75% of them singletons, with about a sixth in the top ten. This chain links TRBV30 with TRBJ2-5, with D perhaps matching TRBD2 (7 bases). Material: PBMCs or T cells enriched from blood (not recorded which). This TCR came from a woman aged 45-59 years with acute COVID-19. This CDR3 is CAWRDKGRGNQKTQYF. CDR3 DNA sequence: TGTGCCTGGAGGGACAAGGGGAGGGGGAATCAGAAGACCCAGTACTTC.